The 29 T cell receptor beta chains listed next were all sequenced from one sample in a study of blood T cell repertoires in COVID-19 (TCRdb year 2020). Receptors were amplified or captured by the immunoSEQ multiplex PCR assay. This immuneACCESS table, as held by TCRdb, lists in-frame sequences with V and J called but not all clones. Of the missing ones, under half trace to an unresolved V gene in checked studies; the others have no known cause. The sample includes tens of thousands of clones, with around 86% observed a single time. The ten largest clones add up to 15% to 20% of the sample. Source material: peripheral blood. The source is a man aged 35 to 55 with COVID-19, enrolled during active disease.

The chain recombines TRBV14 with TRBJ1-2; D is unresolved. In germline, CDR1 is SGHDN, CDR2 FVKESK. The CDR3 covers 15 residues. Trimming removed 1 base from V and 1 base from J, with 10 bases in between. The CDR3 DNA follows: TGTGCCAGCAGCCAAGCCCCGGTCAATAACTATGGCTACACCTTC. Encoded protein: CASSQAPVNNYGYTF.

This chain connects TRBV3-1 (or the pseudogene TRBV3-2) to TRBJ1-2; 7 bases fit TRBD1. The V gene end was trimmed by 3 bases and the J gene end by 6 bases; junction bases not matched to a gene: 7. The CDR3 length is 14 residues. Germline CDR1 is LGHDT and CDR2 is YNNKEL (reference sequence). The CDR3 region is CASSQEGARHGYTF. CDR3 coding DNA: TGTGCCAGCAGCCAGGAGGGGGCGCGCCATGGCTACACCTTC.

DNA of the CDR3: TGTGCCAGCAGCATATCAGGGGTTTATGGCTACACCTTC. Translating it yields CASSISGVYGYTF. The V and J genes are TRBV11-2 and TRBJ1-2; a weak D match, TRBD1 (6 bases). The V and J ends lost 5 bases and 5 bases respectively, with 12 bases between them. Per the germline V gene, CDR1 is SGHAT and CDR2 is FQNNGV. The CDR3 covers 13 residues.

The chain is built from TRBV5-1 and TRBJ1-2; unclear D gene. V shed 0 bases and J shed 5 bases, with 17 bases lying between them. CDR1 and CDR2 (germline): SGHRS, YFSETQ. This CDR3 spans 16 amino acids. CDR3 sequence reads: CASSLDFSGKWYGYTF. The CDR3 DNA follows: TGCGCCAGCAGCTTGGATTTTTCGGGGAAGTGGTATGGCTACACCTTC. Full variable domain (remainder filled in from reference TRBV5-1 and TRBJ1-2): KAGVTQTPRYLIKTRGQQVTLSCSPISGHRSVSWYQQTPGQGLQFLFEYFSETQRNKGNFPGRFSGRQFSNSRSEMNVSTLELGDSALYLCASSLDFSGKWYGYTFGSGTRLTVV.

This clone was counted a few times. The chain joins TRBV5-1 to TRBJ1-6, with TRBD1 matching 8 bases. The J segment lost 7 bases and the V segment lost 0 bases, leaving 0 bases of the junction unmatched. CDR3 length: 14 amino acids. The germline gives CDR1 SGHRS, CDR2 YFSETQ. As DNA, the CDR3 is TGCGCCAGCAGCTTGGGACAGGGGAATTCACCCCTCCACTTT. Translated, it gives CASSLGQGNSPLHF.

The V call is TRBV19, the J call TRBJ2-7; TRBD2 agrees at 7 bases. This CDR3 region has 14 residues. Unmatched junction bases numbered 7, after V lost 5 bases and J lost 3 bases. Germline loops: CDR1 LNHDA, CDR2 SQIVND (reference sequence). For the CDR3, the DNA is TGTGCCAGTAGTGCCAGCGGGGCCGTCTACGAGCAGTACTTC. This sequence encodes CASSASGAVYEQYF.

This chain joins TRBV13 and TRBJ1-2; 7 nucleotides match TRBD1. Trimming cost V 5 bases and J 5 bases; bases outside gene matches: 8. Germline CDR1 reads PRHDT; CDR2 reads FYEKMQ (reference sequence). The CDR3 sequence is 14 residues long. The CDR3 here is CASSQPGQFYGYTF. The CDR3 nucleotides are TGTGCCAGCAGCCAGCCGGGACAGTTTTATGGCTACACCTTC.

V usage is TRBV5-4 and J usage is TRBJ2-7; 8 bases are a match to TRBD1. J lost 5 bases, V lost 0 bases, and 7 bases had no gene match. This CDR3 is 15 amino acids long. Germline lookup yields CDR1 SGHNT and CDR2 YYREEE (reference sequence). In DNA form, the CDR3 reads TGTGCCAGCAGCTTGGAGGACAGGGTAGGCCACGAGCAGTACTTC. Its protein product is CASSLEDRVGHEQYF.

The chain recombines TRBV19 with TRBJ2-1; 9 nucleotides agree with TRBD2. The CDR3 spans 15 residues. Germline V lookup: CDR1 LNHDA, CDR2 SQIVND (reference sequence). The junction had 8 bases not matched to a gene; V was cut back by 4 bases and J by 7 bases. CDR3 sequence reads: CASSTGTSRFNEQFF. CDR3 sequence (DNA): TGTGCCAGTAGTACCGGGACTAGCCGATTTAATGAGCAGTTCTTC.

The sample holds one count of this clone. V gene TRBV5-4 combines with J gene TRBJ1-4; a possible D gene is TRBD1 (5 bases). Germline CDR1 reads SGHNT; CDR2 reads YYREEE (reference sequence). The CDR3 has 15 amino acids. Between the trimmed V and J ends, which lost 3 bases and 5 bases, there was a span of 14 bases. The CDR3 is CASSSGGTGNEKLFF. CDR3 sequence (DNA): TGTGCCAGCAGCTCCGGAGGGACCGGGAATGAAAAACTGTTTTTT. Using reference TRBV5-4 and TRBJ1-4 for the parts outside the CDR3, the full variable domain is ETGVTQSPTHLIKTRGQQVTLRCSSQSGHNTVSWYQQALGQGPQFIFQYYREEENGRGNFPPRFSGLQFPNYSSELNVNALELDDSALYLCASSSGGTGNEKLFFGSGTQLSVL.

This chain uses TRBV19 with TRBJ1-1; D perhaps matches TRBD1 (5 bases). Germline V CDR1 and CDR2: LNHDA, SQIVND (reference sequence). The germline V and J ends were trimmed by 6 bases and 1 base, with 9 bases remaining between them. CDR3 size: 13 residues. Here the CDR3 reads CASREGRNTEAFF. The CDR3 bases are TGTGCCAGTAGGGAGGGGAGGAACACTGAAGCTTTCTTT.

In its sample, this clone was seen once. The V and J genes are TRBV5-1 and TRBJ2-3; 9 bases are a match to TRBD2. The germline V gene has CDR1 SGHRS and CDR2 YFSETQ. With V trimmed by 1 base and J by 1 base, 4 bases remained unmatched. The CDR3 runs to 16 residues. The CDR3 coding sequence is TGCGCCAGCAGCTTGCCAATAGCGGGGGGCACAGATACGCAGTATTTT. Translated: CASSLPIAGGTDTQYF.

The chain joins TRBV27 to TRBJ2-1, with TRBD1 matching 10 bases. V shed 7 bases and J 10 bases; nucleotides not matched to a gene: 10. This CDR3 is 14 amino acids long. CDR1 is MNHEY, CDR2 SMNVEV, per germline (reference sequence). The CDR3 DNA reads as TGTGCCAGCATGAGACAGGGGGCGCCCCGGGAGCAGTTCTTC. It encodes CASMRQGAPREQFF.

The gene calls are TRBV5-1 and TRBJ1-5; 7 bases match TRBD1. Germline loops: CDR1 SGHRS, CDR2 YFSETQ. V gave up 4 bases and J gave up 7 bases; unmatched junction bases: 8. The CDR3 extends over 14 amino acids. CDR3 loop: CASSRTGVGQPQHF. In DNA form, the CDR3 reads TGCGCCAGCAGCCGAACAGGGGTAGGGCAGCCCCAGCATTTT.

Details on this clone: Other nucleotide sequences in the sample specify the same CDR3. The CDR3 region is CASSYSQTGSGNTIYF. CDR3 bases: TGTGCCAGCAGTTACTCCCAGACAGGGAGCGGAAACACCATATATTTT. V usage is TRBV6-5 and J usage is TRBJ1-3; 7 nucleotides match TRBD1. The CDR3 extends over 16 amino acids. V was pared by 0 bases and J by 4 bases, with 6 bases of the junction left unmatched. The germline V gene encodes CDR1 MNHEY and CDR2 SVGAGI.

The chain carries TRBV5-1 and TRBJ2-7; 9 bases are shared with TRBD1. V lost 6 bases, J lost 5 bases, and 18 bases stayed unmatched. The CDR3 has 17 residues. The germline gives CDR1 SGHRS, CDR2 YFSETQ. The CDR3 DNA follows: TGCGCCAGCAACCAGGGAACAGGGGGCGCTATATATAACGAGCAGTACTTC. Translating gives CASNQGTGGAIYNEQYF.

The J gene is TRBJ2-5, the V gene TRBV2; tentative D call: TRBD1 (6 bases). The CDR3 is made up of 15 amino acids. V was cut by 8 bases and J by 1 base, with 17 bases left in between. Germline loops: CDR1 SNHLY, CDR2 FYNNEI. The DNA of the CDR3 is TGTGCCAGCTCTGCAGGGGTTTCGGGCCAAGAGACCCAGTACTTC. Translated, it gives CASSAGVSGQETQYF.

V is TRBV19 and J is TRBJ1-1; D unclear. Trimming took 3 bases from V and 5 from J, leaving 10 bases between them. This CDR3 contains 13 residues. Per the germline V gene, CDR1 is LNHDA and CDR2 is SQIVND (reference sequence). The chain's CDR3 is CASSMGRETEAFF. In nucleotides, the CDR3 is TGTGCCAGTAGTATGGGAAGGGAGACTGAAGCTTTCTTT.

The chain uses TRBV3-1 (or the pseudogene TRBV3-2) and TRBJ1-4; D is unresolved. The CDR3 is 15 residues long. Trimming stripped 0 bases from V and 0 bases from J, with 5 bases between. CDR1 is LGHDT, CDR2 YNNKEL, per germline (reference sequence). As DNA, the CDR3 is TGTGCCAGCAGCCAAGATCCGGCAACTAATGAAAAACTGTTTTTT. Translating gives CASSQDPATNEKLFF.

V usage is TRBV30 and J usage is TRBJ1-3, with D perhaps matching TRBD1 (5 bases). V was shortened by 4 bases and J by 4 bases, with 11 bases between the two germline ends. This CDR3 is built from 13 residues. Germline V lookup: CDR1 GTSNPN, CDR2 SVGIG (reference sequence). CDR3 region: CAWTGVAGNTIYF. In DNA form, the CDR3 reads TGTGCCTGGACGGGGGTAGCCGGAAACACCATATATTTT.

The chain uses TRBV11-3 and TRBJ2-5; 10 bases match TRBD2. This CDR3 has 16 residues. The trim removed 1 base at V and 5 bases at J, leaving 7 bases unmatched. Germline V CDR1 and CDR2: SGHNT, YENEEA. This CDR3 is CASSLGLAGEGETQYF. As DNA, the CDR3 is TGTGCCAGCAGCTTAGGACTAGCGGGTGAGGGCGAGACCCAGTACTTC.

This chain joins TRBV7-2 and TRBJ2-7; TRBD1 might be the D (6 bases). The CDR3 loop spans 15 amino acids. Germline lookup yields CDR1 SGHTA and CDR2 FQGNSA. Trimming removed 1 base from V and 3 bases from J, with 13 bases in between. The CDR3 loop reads CASSLDGDTLYEQYF. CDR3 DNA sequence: TGTGCCAGCAGCTTAGACGGGGACACCCTCTACGAGCAGTACTTC.

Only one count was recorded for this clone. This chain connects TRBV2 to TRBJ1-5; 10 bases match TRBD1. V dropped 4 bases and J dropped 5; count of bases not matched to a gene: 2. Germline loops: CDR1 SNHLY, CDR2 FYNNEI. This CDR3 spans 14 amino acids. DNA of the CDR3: TGTGCCAGCAGTGCCGGGACAGGGGATCAGCCCCAGCATTTT. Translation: CASSAGTGDQPQHF.

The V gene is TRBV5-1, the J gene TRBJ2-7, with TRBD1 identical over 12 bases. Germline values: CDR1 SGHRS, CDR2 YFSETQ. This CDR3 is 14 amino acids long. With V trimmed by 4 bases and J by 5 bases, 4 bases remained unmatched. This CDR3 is CASSPGTGGHEQYF. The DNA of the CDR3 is TGCGCCAGCAGCCCTGGGACAGGGGGCCACGAGCAGTACTTC.

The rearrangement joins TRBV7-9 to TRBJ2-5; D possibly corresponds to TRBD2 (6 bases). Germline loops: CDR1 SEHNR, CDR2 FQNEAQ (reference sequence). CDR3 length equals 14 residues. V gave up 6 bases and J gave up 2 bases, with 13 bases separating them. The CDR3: CASRVSGVQETQYF. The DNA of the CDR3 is TGTGCCAGCAGGGTATCGGGGGTGCAAGAGACCCAGTACTTC.

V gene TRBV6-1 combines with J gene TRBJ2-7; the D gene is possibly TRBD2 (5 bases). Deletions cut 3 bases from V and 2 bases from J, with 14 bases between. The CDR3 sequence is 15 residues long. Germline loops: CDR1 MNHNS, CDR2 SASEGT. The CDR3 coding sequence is TGTGCCAGCAGTGACGGGTTGGAGGTTACCTACGAGCAGTACTTC. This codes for CASSDGLEVTYEQYF.

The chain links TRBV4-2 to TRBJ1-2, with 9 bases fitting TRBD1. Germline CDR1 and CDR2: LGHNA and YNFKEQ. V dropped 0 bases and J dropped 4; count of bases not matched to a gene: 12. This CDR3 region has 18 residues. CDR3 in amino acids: CASSQDWGGQGGTYGYTF. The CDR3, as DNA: TGTGCCAGCAGCCAAGATTGGGGGGGACAGGGAGGGACCTATGGCTACACCTTC.

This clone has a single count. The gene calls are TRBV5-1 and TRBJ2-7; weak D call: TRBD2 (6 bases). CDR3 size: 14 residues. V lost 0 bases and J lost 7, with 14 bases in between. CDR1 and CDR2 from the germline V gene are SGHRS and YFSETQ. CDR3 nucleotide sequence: TGCGCCAGCAGCTTGGAGGAGGGAGTCGGTGAGCAGTACTTC. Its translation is CASSLEEGVGEQYF.

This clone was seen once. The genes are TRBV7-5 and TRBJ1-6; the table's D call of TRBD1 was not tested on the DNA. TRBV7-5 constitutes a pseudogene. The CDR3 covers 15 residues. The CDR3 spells CVSLNGGSENSPLHF. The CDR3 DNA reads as TGTGTCTCCTTAAATGGGGGCAGCGAAAATTCACCCCTCCACTTT.